This T cell receptor (beta chain) was recovered during a study of Graves' ophthalmopathy and Graves' hyperthyroidism. The CDR3 spans 16 residues. Trimming stripped 0 bases from V and 2 bases from J, with 8 bases between. Germline assignment: CDR1 MGHRA and CDR2 YSYEKL. The study amplified TCR beta CDR3 regions using RNA transcripts. The first-round RT-PCR employed HTBI primers together with the Qiagen OneStep RT-PCR kit. A multiplex PCR was then performed as the second round. Using its own MiXCR run on the multiplex PCR reads, TCRdb lists one record per CDR3 protein. The sample has some 390,000 distinct CDR3 sequences; 15% to 20% are singletons. The study excluded patients with other autoimmune diseases, uncontrolled infections, pregnancy or lactation. This clonotype was seen many times. Its antigen remains unknown. General study findings and limits: Blood shared most expanded thyroid clonotypes above 0.001 frequency. The model flagged ophthalmopathy progression at 70% to 71% sensitivity and 72.22% specificity. A 13-signature model separated ophthalmopathy from stable hyperthyroidism, around 88% sensitivity, around 79% specificity.

The sequence was collected from a woman aged 18 to 35 with Graves' ophthalmopathy. The rearrangement links TRBV4-1 to TRBJ2-6; D unresolved. Sequencing was carried out using peripheral blood. CDR3 protein: CASSQDLPPGANVLTF. CDR3 in DNA: TGCGCCAGCAGCCAAGATCTTCCCCCTGGGGCCAACGTCCTGACTTTC.